A single sample gave rise to the 11 T cell receptor beta chains below, sequenced in a study of blood T cell repertoires in COVID-19. Only in-frame clones appear in the TCRdb table, and some are missing; sequencing was by immunoSEQ multiplex PCR. The sample lists approximately 150,000 clones; roughly 86% were seen once. The specimen was peripheral blood. These receptors were collected from an elderly woman with COVID-19, enrolled during active disease.

This CDR3 is CASSFRGIAGIKNIQYF. The CDR3 DNA reads as TGTGCCAGCAGTTTCCGGGGGATAGCGGGGATCAAAAACATTCAGTACTTC. The chain recombines TRBV28 with TRBJ2-4; 8 positions agree with TRBD2. V was clipped by 3 bases and J by 3 bases; unmatched bases: 10. Germline assignment: CDR1 MDHEN and CDR2 SYDVKM. The CDR3 runs to 17 residues.

CDR3 coding DNA: TGTGCCAGCAGTGACTCAGCCCTGACAGGGGCGACCTATGGCTACACCTTC. Translated: CASSDSALTGATYGYTF. The chain couples TRBV6-4 to TRBJ1-2; 8 bases agree with TRBD1. V gave up 0 bases and J gave up 4 bases; unmatched junction bases: 10. Germline loops: CDR1 MRHNA, CDR2 SNTAGT. The CDR3 loop spans 17 amino acids.

V and J are TRBV4-1 and TRBJ1-2; unclear D gene. The germline V gene encodes CDR1 MGHRA and CDR2 YSYEKL. Trimming took 1 base from V and 4 from J, leaving 13 bases between them. This CDR3 comprises 15 residues. CDR3 region: CASSQVGSPGYGYTF. In DNA, the CDR3 is TGCGCCAGCAGCCAAGTAGGTAGCCCCGGCTATGGCTACACCTTC.

Note on this clone: A read error may produce the germline difference seen at one junction end. The CDR3 sequence: CASSEALWTGAVF. CDR3 nucleotides: TGTGCCAGCAGTGAAGCGCTATGGACAGGGGCAGTTTTT. The chain is built from TRBV6-1 and TRBJ1-4, with 9 bases aligning to TRBD1. The CDR3 is 13 amino acids. CDR1 MNHNS and CDR2 SASEGT come from the germline V gene.

The J gene is TRBJ2-3, the V gene TRBV6-1, with a weak D call TRBD2 (5 bases). This CDR3 is 14 amino acids long. The V gene lost 2 bases and the J gene lost 7 bases, with 13 bases spanning the gap. Per the germline V gene, CDR1 is MNHNS and CDR2 is SASEGT. CDR3 DNA: TGTGCCAGCAGTGAAAGGTGGGAGATTAATACGCAGTATTTT. This gives the protein CASSERWEINTQYF.

For the CDR3, the DNA is TGTGCCAGCAGTCTACAGGGGTCTAACTCTGGAAACACCATATATTTT. Encoded protein: CASSLQGSNSGNTIYF. The chain is built from TRBV28 and TRBJ1-3; TRBD1 agrees at 7 bases. The CDR3 has 16 amino acids. From germline, CDR1 is MDHEN and CDR2 SYDVKM. Trimming removed 5 bases from V and 0 bases from J; junction bases left unmatched: 7.

The V gene is TRBV6-5, the J gene TRBJ1-2, with 8 bases that match TRBD1. V dropped 7 bases and J dropped 3; count of bases not matched to a gene: 10. The germline V gene has CDR1 MNHEY and CDR2 SVGAGI. The CDR3 is 15 residues long. CDR3 sequence: CASNQNRGMDYGYTF. The CDR3 region has the DNA TGTGCCAGCAACCAAAACAGGGGGATGGACTATGGCTACACCTTC.

V and J are TRBV2 and TRBJ2-2, with 9 bases fitting TRBD2. Trimming took 6 bases from V and 3 from J; bases not matched to a gene: 8. CDR1 and CDR2 from the germline V gene are SNHLY and FYNNEI. The CDR3 has 16 residues. CDR3 coding DNA: TGTGCCAGCAGCATGCTAGCGGGAACCGACACCGGGGAGCTGTTTTTT. It specifies CASSMLAGTDTGELFF.

This clone was detected only once. A much larger clone sits a single nucleotide away, making a read error possible. The genes are TRBV7-8 and TRBJ2-7; D unresolved. CDR3 length: 12 amino acids. CDR1 SGHVS and CDR2 FQNEAQ come from the germline V gene. V was clipped by 5 bases and J by 0 bases, with 5 bases between them. The CDR3 nucleotides are TGTGCCAGCAGCCCTAGCTCCTACGAGCAGTACTTC. This gives the protein CASSPSSYEQYF.

The V call is TRBV28, the J call TRBJ1-1; D is ambiguous. The germline V and J ends were trimmed by 4 bases and 0 bases, with 9 bases remaining between them. This CDR3 spans 14 amino acids. CDR1 and CDR2 (germline): MDHEN, SYDVKM. CDR3 sequence: CASSSRVMNTEAFF. CDR3 sequence (DNA): TGTGCCAGCAGTTCGCGGGTCATGAACACTGAAGCTTTCTTT.

This sequence joins TRBV7-3 and TRBJ1-6; D call uncertain. This CDR3 region has 13 residues. Germline CDR1 and CDR2: SGHTA and FQGTGA. V was pared by 6 bases and J by 5 bases, with 8 bases between. The CDR3 nucleotides are TGTGCCAGCAGTGTTTTAAATAATTCACCCCTCCACTTT. Protein: CASSVLNNSPLHF.